The rows below give T cell receptor beta chains drawn from one sample of a study of blood T cell repertoires in COVID-19. Measured with immunoSEQ multiplex PCR; TCRdb has only the in-frame clones, and not every one. The repertoire has about 250,000 clones, about 80% of them found once; the top ten carry 15% to 18%. Sequenced: peripheral blood. The source is a person aged 70 to 85 with COVID-19, enrolled during active disease. CDR3s include the opening cysteine and the closing phenylalanine or tryptophan. A D gene is named only where the DNA matches it firmly. Part of the rows lack a size; the others show once, few, many or a class for expanded clones.

V: TRBV23-1
size: once
D: NA
J: TRBJ1-1
DNA: TGCGCCACATCCCTCGGGGCGGGGGCGACTGAAGCTTTCTTT
CDR3: CATSLGAGATEAFF

V: TRBV5-1
size: once
D: NA
J: TRBJ2-2
DNA: TGCGCCAGCAGCTTGGAGTCGGGAACGAACACCGGGGAGCTGTTTTTT
CDR3: CASSLESGTNTGELFF

V: TRBV28
size: few
D: NA
J: TRBJ2-3
DNA: TGTGCCAGCAGTTTCCACAACACAGATACGCAGTATTTT
CDR3: CASSFHNTDTQYF

V: TRBV15
size: NA
D: NA
J: TRBJ2-3
DNA: TGTGCCACCAGCAGAGATCGAGAGGGCCGACAGTATTTT
CDR3: CATSRDREGRQYF

V: TRBV9
size: NA
D: NA
J: TRBJ1-1
DNA: TGTGCCAGCAGCGTAGATCGGGGGATGAACACTGAAGCTTTCTTT
CDR3: CASSVDRGMNTEAFF

V: TRBV6-4
size: NA
D: NA
J: TRBJ1-1
DNA: TGTGCCAGCAGTCCCCAGGTTTCGTCCTCCGAAGCTTTCTTT
CDR3: CASSPQVSSSEAFF

V: TRBV11-3
size: NA
D: NA
J: TRBJ2-7
DNA: TGTGCCAGCAGACAGGTCACTTGCGAGCAGTACTTC
CDR3: CASRQVTCEQYF

V: TRBV30
size: NA
D: TRBD1
J: TRBJ1-6
DNA: TGTGCCTACAGACCCCGGGACAGGGGTGATTCACCCCTCCACTTT
CDR3: CAYRPRDRGDSPLHF

V: TRBV27
size: NA
D: NA
J: TRBJ1-5
DNA: TGTGCCAGCAGTTTATTAGGGGCTGGGCATAGCAATCAGCCCCAGCATTTT
CDR3: CASSLLGAGHSNQPQHF

V: TRBV10-3
size: NA
D: NA
J: TRBJ2-7
DNA: TGTGCCATCAGTGAGAACGGGGGTCACGAGCAGTACTTC
CDR3: CAISENGGHEQYF

V: TRBV2
size: NA
D: TRBD2
J: TRBJ2-3
DNA: TGTGCCAGCAGTCAACTAACCTCGACTAGCGGGAACACAGATACGCAGTATTTT
CDR3: CASSQLTSTSGNTDTQYF

V: TRBV15
size: NA
D: NA
J: TRBJ2-5
DNA: TGTGCCACCAGCAGAGGGCTGGAGACCCAGTACTTC
CDR3: CATSRGLETQYF

V: TRBV19
size: NA
D: TRBD1
J: TRBJ2-7
DNA: TGTGCCAGTAGTATTCAAGACAGGGGGCCTCCTCACTACGAGCAGTACTTC
CDR3: CASSIQDRGPPHYEQYF

V: TRBV20-1
size: NA
D: TRBD2
J: TRBJ2-5
DNA: TGCAGTGCTAGTTCCTTAGCGGGCCTCCAAGAGACCCAGTACTTC
CDR3: CSASSLAGLQETQYF

V: TRBV9
size: NA
D: TRBD2
J: TRBJ2-1
DNA: TGTGCCAGCAGCGTAGCAATGGGGACTAGCAATGAGCAGTTCTTC
CDR3: CASSVAMGTSNEQFF

V: TRBV4-3
size: NA
D: TRBD1
J: TRBJ1-2
DNA: TGCGCCAGCAGCCAGGAGACAGGGAACGGTGGCTACACCTTC
CDR3: CASSQETGNGGYTF

V: TRBV5-1
size: NA
D: TRBD1
J: TRBJ1-4
DNA: TGCGCCAGCAGCCCCGGGACAGGGTCACCTAATGAAAAACTGTTTTTT
CDR3: CASSPGTGSPNEKLFF

V: TRBV3-1/TRBV3-2
size: NA
D: TRBD2
J: TRBJ2-2
DNA: TGTGCCAGCAGCCAAGTTGCGGGAGGGCGTAGCGGGGAGCTGTTTTTT
CDR3: CASSQVAGGRSGELFF

V: TRBV14
size: NA
D: TRBD2
J: TRBJ2-1
DNA: TGTGCCAGCAAAAGCGGGAGGGCCTCGATTGAGCAGTTCTTC
CDR3: CASKSGRASIEQFF

V: TRBV9
size: NA
D: NA
J: TRBJ1-1
DNA: TGTGCCAGCAGCGTAGGCTTGGGGGGACCGGTGAACACTGAAGCTTTCTTT
CDR3: CASSVGLGGPVNTEAFF

V: TRBV7-9
size: NA
D: NA
J: TRBJ1-5
DNA: TGTGCCAGCAGCGTCACGGGGGGTCTGGGGGACAATCAGCCCCAGCATTTT
CDR3: CASSVTGGLGDNQPQHF

V: TRBV15
size: NA
D: NA
J: TRBJ1-5
DNA: TGTGCCACCAGCAGAGATCTGGCGGCGGCGAAGGTGCAGCATTTT
CDR3: CATSRDLAAAKVQHF

V: TRBV24-1
size: NA
D: TRBD1
J: TRBJ2-5
DNA: TGTGCCACCAGTGATTCAGGACAGGGGGCCGGGGAGACCCAGTACTTC
CDR3: CATSDSGQGAGETQYF

V: TRBV28
size: NA
D: NA
J: TRBJ1-4
DNA: TGTGCCAGCAGTTTGCGTCAAAAACTGTTTTTT
CDR3: CASSLRQKLFF

V: TRBV6-5
size: NA
D: TRBD2
J: TRBJ2-1
DNA: TGTGCCAGCAGGTCCGGACTAGCGGGATACAATGAGCAGTTCTTC
CDR3: CASRSGLAGYNEQFF

V: TRBV12-3/TRBV12-4
size: NA
D: TRBD1
J: TRBJ1-1
DNA: TGTGCCAGCAGTTTGCAGACAGGGAAAGCTTTCTTT
CDR3: CASSLQTGKAFF

V: TRBV7-2
size: NA
D: NA
J: TRBJ2-7
DNA: TGTGCCAGCAGCTTAGCGGTCGGGTACGAGCAGTACTTC
CDR3: CASSLAVGYEQYF

V: TRBV28
size: NA
D: NA
J: TRBJ2-5
DNA: TGTGCCAGCAGTTTATGGAGCGGCGGCCCAGAGACCCAGTACTTC
CDR3: CASSLWSGGPETQYF

V: TRBV15
size: NA
D: NA
J: TRBJ1-2
DNA: TGTGCCACCAGCAGAGATTATCGGGTGGACTATGGCTACACCTTC
CDR3: CATSRDYRVDYGYTF

V: TRBV5-1
size: NA
D: NA
J: TRBJ1-1
DNA: TGCGCCAGCAGCCCGGCCGGGAGTAACACTGAAGCTTTCTTT
CDR3: CASSPAGSNTEAFF

V: TRBV10-2
size: NA
D: NA
J: TRBJ1-3
DNA: NA
CDR3: CASSTSTGSSGNTIYF

V: TRBV5-1
size: NA
D: TRBD2
J: TRBJ2-7
DNA: TGCGCCAGCAGCCCTTTAGAACTAGCGGGAGGGTCCGAGCAGTACTTC
CDR3: CASSPLELAGGSEQYF

V: TRBV2
size: NA
D: TRBD2
J: TRBJ2-1
DNA: TGTGCCAGCAGTGGGGAGCGGGGCTCCTACAATGAGCAGTTCTTC
CDR3: CASSGERGSYNEQFF

V: TRBV7-9
size: NA
D: NA
J: TRBJ2-7
DNA: TGTGCCAGCAGCTTAGGGGCCTCCTACGAGCAGTACTTC
CDR3: CASSLGASYEQYF

V: TRBV4-3
size: NA
D: NA
J: TRBJ2-1
DNA: TGCGCCAGCAGCCCCGACACGGAAGAATACAATGAGCAGTTCTTC
CDR3: CASSPDTEEYNEQFF

V: TRBV11-2
size: NA
D: TRBD1
J: TRBJ1-3
DNA: TGTGCCAGCAGCTTAGTTGGGACAGAAGGAAACACCATATATTTT
CDR3: CASSLVGTEGNTIYF

V: TRBV5-1
size: once
D: TRBD1
J: TRBJ2-2
DNA: TGCGCCAGCAGCTTTCCGGGACAGGGGTTCTCCGGGGAGCTGTTTTTT
CDR3: CASSFPGQGFSGELFF